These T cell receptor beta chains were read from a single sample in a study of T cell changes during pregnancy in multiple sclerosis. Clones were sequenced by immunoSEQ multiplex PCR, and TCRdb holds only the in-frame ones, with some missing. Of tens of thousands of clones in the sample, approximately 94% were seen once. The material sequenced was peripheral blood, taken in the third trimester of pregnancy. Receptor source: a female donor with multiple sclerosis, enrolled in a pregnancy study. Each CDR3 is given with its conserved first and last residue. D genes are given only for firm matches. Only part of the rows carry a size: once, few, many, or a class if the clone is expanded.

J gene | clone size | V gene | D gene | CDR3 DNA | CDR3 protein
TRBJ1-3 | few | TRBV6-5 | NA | TGTGCCAGCAGTTTGACAGGAGCTGGAAACACCATATATTTT | CASSLTGAGNTIYF
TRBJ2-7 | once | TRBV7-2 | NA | TGTGCCAGCAGCTTAGGGGGCTTAAGTACCTACGAGCAGTACTTC | CASSLGGLSTYEQYF
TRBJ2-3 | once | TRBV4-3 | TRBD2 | TGCGCCAGCAGCCAAGGAGGGTCGGCTAGCGGGAGAGGAGATACGCAGTATTTT | CASSQGGSASGRGDTQYF
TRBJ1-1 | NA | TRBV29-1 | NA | TGCAGCGTTGGCAGAACCACTGAAGCTTTCTTT | CSVGRTTEAFF
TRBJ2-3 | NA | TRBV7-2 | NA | TGTGCCAGCAGCCCGGGAGTCTGGTTAGGAGATACGCAGTATTTT | CASSPGVWLGDTQYF
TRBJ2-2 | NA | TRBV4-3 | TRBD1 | TGCGCCAGCAGCCGGATGACAGGGGGCAACACCGGGGAGCTGTTTTTT | CASSRMTGGNTGELFF
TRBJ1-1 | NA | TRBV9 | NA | TGTGCCAGCAGCGTAGAAGGGAGAGACACTGAAGCTTTCTTT | CASSVEGRDTEAFF
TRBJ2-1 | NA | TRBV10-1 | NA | TGCGCCAGTAGCAAGGGGGTCGCCTCGAATGAGCAGTTCTTC | CASSKGVASNEQFF
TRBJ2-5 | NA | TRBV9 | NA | TGTGCCAGCAGCTCCCAACCCCATTCGGGGAAGGAGACCCAGTACTTC | CASSSQPHSGKETQYF
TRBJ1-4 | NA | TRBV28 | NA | TGTGCCAGCAGGGCAGGGGAATGGAAACTGTTTTTT | CASRAGEWKLFF
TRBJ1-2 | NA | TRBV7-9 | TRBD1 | TGTGCCAGCAGCTTAGCGACAGGGGGCCCTTTCTCCTATGGCTACACCTTC | CASSLATGGPFSYGYTF
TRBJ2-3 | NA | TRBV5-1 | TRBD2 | TGCGCCAGCAGCTTGGCCGCGAGCGGGAGGCTCGATACGCAGTATTTT | CASSLAASGRLDTQYF
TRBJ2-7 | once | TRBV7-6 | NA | TGTGCCAGCAGCCGACAGGAGGCCTACGAGCAGTACTTC | CASSRQEAYEQYF
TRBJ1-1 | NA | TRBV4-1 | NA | TGCGCCAGCAGCCAAGATAGGAGGAACACTGAAGCTTTCTTT | CASSQDRRNTEAFF
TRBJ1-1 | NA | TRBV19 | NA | TGTGCGACGACAGTCGGTCGGGGGAGCACTGAAGCTTTCTTT | CATTVGRGSTEAFF
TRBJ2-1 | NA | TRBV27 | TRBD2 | TGTGCCAGCAGTTTATCGGACGGGAGGGCCTACAATGAGCAGTTCTTC | CASSLSDGRAYNEQFF
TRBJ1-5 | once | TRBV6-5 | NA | TGTGCCAGCAGTTGGCAGGGTGATCAGCCCCAGCATTTT | CASSWQGDQPQHF
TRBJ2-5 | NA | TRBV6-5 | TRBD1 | TGTGCCAGCAGTCCTACAGGGGTACACCAAGAGACCCAGTACTTC | CASSPTGVHQETQYF
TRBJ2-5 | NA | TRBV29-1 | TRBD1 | TGCAGCTTCCAAGGACAGGGGGCGAGGGAGACCCAGTACTTC | CSFQGQGARETQYF
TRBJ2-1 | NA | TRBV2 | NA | TGTGCCAGCAGTGTTGTTTCACTGGCCTACAATGAGCAGTTCTTC | CASSVVSLAYNEQFF
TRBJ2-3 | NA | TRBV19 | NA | TGTGCCAGTAGTATCCTACAGGGTGTTGGCACAGATACGCAGTATTTT | CASSILQGVGTDTQYF
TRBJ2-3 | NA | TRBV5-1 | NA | TGCGCCAGCAGCTCGAACAGGGTCACAGATACGCAGTATTTT | CASSSNRVTDTQYF
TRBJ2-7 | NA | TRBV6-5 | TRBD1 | TGTGCCAGCAGGCCTGACAGGGAACCTTCCTACGAGCAGTACTTC | CASRPDREPSYEQYF
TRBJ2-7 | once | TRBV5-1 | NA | TGCGCCAGCAGCTTGGGACTCGATATCCACGAGCAGTACTTC | CASSLGLDIHEQYF
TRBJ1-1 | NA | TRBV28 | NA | TGTGCCAGCAGTTACCCCGGGACACCGAACACTGAAGCTTTCTTT | CASSYPGTPNTEAFF
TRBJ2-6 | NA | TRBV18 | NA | TGTGCCAGCACAAAGACAGACTCTGGGGCCAACGTCCTGACTTTC | CASTKTDSGANVLTF
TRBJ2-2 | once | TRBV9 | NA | TGTGCCAGCAGCGTAGCGGGGTTGAACACCGGGGAGCTGTTTTTT | CASSVAGLNTGELFF
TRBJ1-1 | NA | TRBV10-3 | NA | TGTGCCATCAGACAGGGCACTGAAGCTTTCTTT | CAIRQGTEAFF
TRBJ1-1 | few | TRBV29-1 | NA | TGCAGCGTTGATGACAAGCTGAACACTGAAGCTTTCTTT | CSVDDKLNTEAFF
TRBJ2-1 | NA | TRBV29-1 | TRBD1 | TGCAGCGCCTGGACAGGTTCCTACAATGAGCAGTTCTTC | CSAWTGSYNEQFF
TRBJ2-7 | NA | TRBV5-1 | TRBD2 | TGCGCCAGCAGCTTCGGACTAGCGGGAGCGGTCGAGCAGTACTTC | CASSFGLAGAVEQYF
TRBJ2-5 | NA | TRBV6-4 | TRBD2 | TGTGCCAGCAGTGAACTAGCGGGAGGGCTTGAGACCCAGTACTTC | CASSELAGGLETQYF
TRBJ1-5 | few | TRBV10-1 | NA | TGCGCCAGCAGTGGACAGTTATTACAGCCCCAGCATTTT | CASSGQLLQPQHF
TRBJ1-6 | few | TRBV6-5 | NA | TGTGCCAGCAGGCTCACATTAAATTCACCCCTCCACTTT | CASRLTLNSPLHF
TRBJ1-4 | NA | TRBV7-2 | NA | TGTGCCAGCAGCTCCCGACAAATGACTAATGAAAAACTGTTTTTT | CASSSRQMTNEKLFF
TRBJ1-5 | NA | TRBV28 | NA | TGTGCCAGCAACCCCCCCTATAGCAATCAGCCCCAGCATTTT | CASNPPYSNQPQHF
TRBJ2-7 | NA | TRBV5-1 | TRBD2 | TGCGCCAGCAGCTTGGCGCTAGCGGGCTACGAGCAGTACTTC | CASSLALAGYEQYF
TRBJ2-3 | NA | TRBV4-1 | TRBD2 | TGCGCCAGCACAGGAAAGACTAGCGGGAGAGGTGATACGCAGTATTTT | CASTGKTSGRGDTQYF
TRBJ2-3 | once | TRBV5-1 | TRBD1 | TGCGCCAGCAGCCCCGGACAGGGGTTAGATACGCAGTATTTT | CASSPGQGLDTQYF
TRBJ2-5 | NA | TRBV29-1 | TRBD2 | TGCAGCGGTACTAGCGGGGAGACCCAGTACTTC | CSGTSGETQYF
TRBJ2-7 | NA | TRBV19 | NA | TGTGCCAGTAGTATGCGGGATGCGGAGGCCTACGAGCAGTACTTC | CASSMRDAEAYEQYF
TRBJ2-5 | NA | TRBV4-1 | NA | TGCGCCAGCAGCCAAGGGAGCCAGGGTTCAAAAGAGACCCAGTACTTC | CASSQGSQGSKETQYF
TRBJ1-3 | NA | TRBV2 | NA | TGTGCCAGCTCTGGACAGCTAATTACCTCTGGAAACACCATATATTTT | CASSGQLITSGNTIYF